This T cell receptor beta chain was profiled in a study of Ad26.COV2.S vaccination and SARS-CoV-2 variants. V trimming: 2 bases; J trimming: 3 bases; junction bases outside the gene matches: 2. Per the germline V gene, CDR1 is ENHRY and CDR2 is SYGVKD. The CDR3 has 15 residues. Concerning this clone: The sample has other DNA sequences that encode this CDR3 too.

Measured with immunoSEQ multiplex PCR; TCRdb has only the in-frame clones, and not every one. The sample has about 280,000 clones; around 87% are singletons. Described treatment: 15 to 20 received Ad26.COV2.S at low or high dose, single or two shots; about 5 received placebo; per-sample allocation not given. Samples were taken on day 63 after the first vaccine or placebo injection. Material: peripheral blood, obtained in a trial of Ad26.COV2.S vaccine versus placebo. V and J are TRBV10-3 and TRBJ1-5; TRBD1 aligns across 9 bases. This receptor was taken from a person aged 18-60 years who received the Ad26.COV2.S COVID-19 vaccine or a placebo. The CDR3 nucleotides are TGTGCCATCAGTGAGGGACAGGGGTCCAATCAGCCCCAGCATTTT. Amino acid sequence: CAISEGQGSNQPQHF.